The clone carrying this TCR beta chain showed up just a few times. Its antigen remains unknown. The CDR3 is 16 residues long. The germline V gene encodes CDR1 MGHRA and CDR2 YSYEKL. V lost 1 base and J lost 6, with 15 bases in between. The data are from a study of T-cell memory formation after mild COVID-19. Study-wide results and caveats: Mostly located in CM and EM were contracting CD4+ clones, with contracting CD8+ clones located in EMRA.

MiXCR, run by TCRdb on the 5' RACE reads, gives a single entry per CDR3 protein. The data hold fewer than 150,000 distinct CDR3 sequences, with 11% to 15% observed a single time. Material for sequencing was PBMCs or a T cell subset sorted from them (not recorded which). The origin of this receptor is an adult woman who had mild COVID-19 (a few samples of this study predate the infection). Cell type and time point are not known. This chain links TRBV4-1 with TRBJ2-2, with D possibly TRBD1 on 5 matching bases. In DNA, the CDR3 is TGCGCCAGCAGCCAAGGTCCTCAGGGAAGGGCCGGGGAGCTGTTTTTT. Translated: CASSQGPQGRAGELFF.